This T cell receptor (beta chain) was documented in a study of blood T cell repertoires in COVID-19. Study-level information: PBMCs, B-cell-depleted T cells, or T cells were the source of the cDNA or gDNA that made up the material.

The CDR3 loop spans 13 amino acids. V shed 3 bases and J shed 9 bases, with 9 bases lying between them. Authors' data handling: Nucleated cell counts were estimated from reference gene primer amplification. Clones were sequenced by immunoSEQ multiplex PCR, and TCRdb holds only the in-frame ones, with some missing. That table is the source of V, J and clone size, and D and trimming were worked out from the DNA. This table holds 150,000 to 200,000 clones, 85% found once. This TCR came from a human donor with acute or convalescent COVID-19. The donor label of this sample is uncertain. Material for sequencing was peripheral blood. The rearrangement joins TRBV12-3 or TRBV12-4 to TRBJ1-6; D is unresolved. The CDR3 bases are TGTGCCAGCAGTTTGACCTACAGTTCACCCCTCCACTTT. It yields the protein CASSLTYSSPLHF.